The 10 T cell receptor beta chains below all came from one sample that was sequenced in a study of T cell repertoires in ileal Crohn's disease. Produced via immunoSEQ multiplex PCR; TCRdb's table is partial and in-frame only. The profile shows 9,500 to 12,000 clones, about 76% of them singletons. Sample: ileal tissue. These receptors all come from an adult with Crohn's disease.

This rearrangement joins TRBV9 to TRBJ1-4, with 11 bases aligning to TRBD1. This CDR3 has 17 residues. CDR1 SGDLS and CDR2 YYNGEE come from the germline V gene. Unmatched junction bases numbered 7, after V lost 4 bases and J lost 2 bases. CDR3 amino acids: CASSSSRTGGTNEKLFF. Here the CDR3 DNA reads TGTGCCAGCAGCTCTAGCCGGACAGGGGGCACTAATGAAAAACTGTTTTTT.

CDR3 DNA: TGCGCCAGCAGCCCCGGGACAGGGGGCCACGAGCAGTACTTC. Protein: CASSPGTGGHEQYF. The chain employs TRBV5-1 and TRBJ2-7; 12 bases align to TRBD1. There are 14 residues in the CDR3. Germline V gene data show CDR1 as SGHRS and CDR2 as YFSETQ. V gave up 4 bases and J gave up 5 bases; unmatched junction bases: 4.

The CDR3 region is CASSPRPEQAFF. The CDR3, as DNA: TGTGCCAGCTCACCACGGCCAGAACAAGCTTTCTTT. The chain recombines TRBV18 with TRBJ1-1; no clear D. Trimming removed 1 base at V and 9 bases at J, with 9 bases between. The CDR3 loop spans 12 amino acids. Germline V gene sequence: CDR1 KGHSH, CDR2 LQKENI.

The V call is TRBV5-4, the J call TRBJ2-5, with a possible D match to TRBD2 (5 bases). Per the germline V gene, CDR1 is SGHNT and CDR2 is YYREEE (reference sequence). Trimming took 1 base from V and 1 from J, leaving 11 bases between them. CDR3 length: 15 residues. In DNA form, the CDR3 reads TGTGCCAGCAGCTTGCCCGGGGAACTCCAAGAGACCCAGTACTTC. Its protein is CASSLPGELQETQYF.

The gene calls are TRBV5-1 and TRBJ2-1; D gene ambiguous. Trimming took 0 bases from V and 8 from J, leaving 6 bases between them. This CDR3 is built from 12 residues. Germline CDR1 reads SGHRS; CDR2 reads YFSETQ. The CDR3: CASSLDSYEQFF. As DNA, the CDR3 is TGCGCCAGCAGCTTGGACAGTTATGAGCAGTTCTTC. The entire variable domain, with the rest obtained from reference TRBV5-1 and TRBJ2-1, is as follows: KAGVTQTPRYLIKTRGQQVTLSCSPISGHRSVSWYQQTPGQGLQFLFEYFSETQRNKGNFPGRFSGRQFSNSRSEMNVSTLELGDSALYLCASSLDSYEQFFGPGTRLTVL.

V is TRBV29-1 and J is TRBJ1-2, with D possibly matching TRBD1 (5 bases). CDR1 is SQVTM, CDR2 ANQGSEA, per germline. This CDR3 region has 11 residues. Trimming removed 4 bases at V and 8 bases at J, with 11 bases between. The chain's CDR3 is CSVGGNSGYTF. CDR3 DNA sequence: TGCAGCGTTGGGGGCAACTCGGGCTACACCTTC. The full variable domain, with the rest looked up from reference TRBV29-1 and TRBJ1-2, is SAVISQKPSRDICQRGTSLTIQCQVDSQVTMMFWYRQQPGQSLTLIATANQGSEATYESGFVIDKFPISRPNLTFSTLTVSNMSPEDSSIYLCSVGGNSGYTFGSGTRLTVV.

The DNA of the CDR3 is TGTGCCAGCAAAGCGGGTAAAGAGACCCAGTACTTC. Amino acid sequence: CASKAGKETQYF. This rearrangement joins TRBV6-6 to TRBJ2-5; D might be TRBD2 (6 bases). V gave up 7 bases and J gave up 3 bases, with 9 bases separating them. This CDR3 has 12 amino acids. Germline V gene sequence: CDR1 MNHNY, CDR2 SVGAGI (reference sequence).

The chain employs TRBV6-5 and TRBJ1-1; 9 bases are shared with TRBD1. The CDR3 is made up of 14 amino acids. The J segment lost 7 bases and the V segment lost 0 bases, leaving 3 bases of the junction unmatched. Germline loops: CDR1 MNHEY, CDR2 SVGAGI. CDR3 in amino acids: CASSYSKDRGEAFF. The CDR3 bases are TGTGCCAGCAGTTACTCGAAGGACAGGGGTGAAGCTTTCTTT.

This clone has more than one count but fewer than ten. This sequence joins TRBV11-2 and TRBJ2-7, with TRBD1 matching 7 bases. J was trimmed by 3 bases and V by 4 bases; bases with no gene match: 15. Germline values: CDR1 SGHAT, CDR2 FQNNGV. The CDR3 has 17 amino acids. The CDR3 nucleotides are TGTGCCAGCAGCTCTCCCCACGACAGGGTAGGTGGCTACGAGCAGTACTTC. Translation gives CASSSPHDRVGGYEQYF.

The chain couples TRBV15 to TRBJ1-2, with 10 bases fitting TRBD1. Germline lookup yields CDR1 LNHNV and CDR2 YYDKDF (reference sequence). There are 13 residues in the CDR3. The junction had 4 bases not matched to a gene; V was cut back by 4 bases and J by 8 bases. The CDR3 loop is CATSTGQGYGYTF. CDR3 bases: TGTGCCACCAGCACGGGACAGGGGTACGGCTACACCTTC.